The next 31 T cell receptor beta chains were all read from a single sample in a study of CXCR3-negative and CXCR3-positive naive CD8 T cells. The study, taken as a whole, reports: Against CXCR3-negative naive cells, CXCR3-positive naive cells showed more hydrophobic TRB CDR3s.

These receptors' antigens are unknown. Preparation of TRB cDNA libraries relied on 5' RACE carrying UMI labels. TCRdb reprocessed the 5' RACE reads, with one entry per CDR3 protein and no DNA. Its table records about 150,000 distinct CDR3 sequences. Material: naive CXCR3+ CD8+ T cells from blood. Sample subset: CD45RO-CCR7+CD27+CD95- naive CD8+ T cells expressing CXCR3 (TNR3+). The receptors originated from a human donor in good health. Some clones in this sample may be carry-over from other donors' samples.

The chain combines TRBV7-9 with TRBJ2-3; TCRdb returns TRBD1, unconfirmable since there is no DNA. Germline V gives CDR1 SEHNR, CDR2 FQNEAQ (reference sequence). This CDR3 contains 18 residues. The CDR3: CASRTGVASGDSTDTQYF.

The rearrangement links TRBV6-1 to TRBJ2-5; TCRdb indicates TRBD1, and absent DNA this call remains unverified. This CDR3 region has 15 residues. Germline V gene sequence: CDR1 MNHNS, CDR2 SASEGT. The CDR3 spells CASSEVAGGARTQYF.

J is TRBJ2-1 and V is TRBV12-3 or TRBV12-4; TCRdb names TRBD1, which stays unverified in the absence of DNA. This CDR3 is built from 15 residues. CDR3 in amino acids: CASSGAGGLNNEQFF.

V and J are TRBV29-1 and TRBJ2-7; TCRdb returns TRBD2, unconfirmable since there is no DNA. Per germline, CDR1 SQVTM and CDR2 ANQGSEA. The length of the CDR3 is 12 residues. CDR3 residues: CSVAGGNHEQYF.

The chain recombines TRBV5-1 with TRBJ2-3; TCRdb's assignment of TRBD1 cannot be checked, as there is no DNA. The CDR3 has 14 amino acids. Germline loops: CDR1 SGHRS, CDR2 YFSETQ. This CDR3 reads CASTGSPRMDTQYF. The whole variable domain, filled in from reference TRBV5-1 and TRBJ2-3, reads KAGVTQTPRYLIKTRGQQVTLSCSPISGHRSVSWYQQTPGQGLQFLFEYFSETQRNKGNFPGRFSGRQFSNSRSEMNVSTLELGDSALYLCASTGSPRMDTQYFGPGTRLTVL.

The V call is TRBV7-6, the J call TRBJ2-5. The CDR3 runs to 16 residues. In germline, CDR1 is SGHVS, CDR2 FNYEAQ. The CDR3 protein is CASSLGPWAGQETQYF.

The rearrangement links TRBV4-3 to TRBJ1-1. From germline, CDR1 is LGHNA and CDR2 YSLEER. The CDR3 contains 14 residues. CDR3 in amino acids: CASSQDTSITEAFF.

V usage is TRBV24-1 and J usage is TRBJ2-2. This CDR3 comprises 16 residues. Germline lookup yields CDR1 KGHDR and CDR2 SFDVKD. The chain's CDR3 is CATSDLRTENTGELFF.

The chain employs TRBV7-8 and TRBJ1-6. Germline V gene data show CDR1 as SGHVS and CDR2 as FQNEAQ. The CDR3 has 16 amino acids. The chain's CDR3 is CASSSQKYSYNSPLHF. The variable domain in full, completed from reference TRBV7-8 and TRBJ1-6, reads GAGVSQSPRYKVAKRGQDVALRCDPISGHVSLFWYQQALGQGPEFLTYFQNEAQLDKSGLPSDRFFAERPEGSVSTLKIQRTQQEDSAVYLCASSSQKYSYNSPLHFGNGTRLTVT.

The genes are TRBV7-6 and TRBJ2-3; TCRdb gives TRBD1 as the D gene, but with no DNA this cannot be confirmed. CDR1 is SGHVS, CDR2 FNYEAQ, per germline. The length of the CDR3 is 15 residues. CDR3 sequence reads: CASSSVRQGPDTQYF.

The CDR3: CSARWQGEGEQFF. This chain connects TRBV20-1 to TRBJ2-1; without DNA, the TCRdb call of TRBD1 cannot be checked. Germline loops: CDR1 DFQATT, CDR2 SNEGSKA (reference sequence). CDR3 length: 13 amino acids.

The chain has TRBV2 and TRBJ2-7; TCRdb's D gene call, TRBD1, goes unchecked for lack of DNA. The germline gives CDR1 SNHLY, CDR2 FYNNEI. This CDR3 comprises 14 residues. CDR3 sequence reads: CASNGRGPSYEQYF.

The chain combines TRBV4-2 with TRBJ2-3; as DNA is missing, the TRBD1 call by TCRdb cannot be tested. Germline lookup yields CDR1 LGHNA and CDR2 YNFKEQ. The CDR3 totals 17 residues. This chain's CDR3 is CASSQERTGSLTDTQYF.

The V and J genes are TRBV29-1 and TRBJ1-2; TCRdb reports TRBD1, a call that lacks DNA to check it against. The CDR3 totals 12 residues. CDR1 is SQVTM, CDR2 ANQGSEA, per germline. CDR3 residues: CSVEARAYGYTF.

This chain links TRBV6-4 with TRBJ2-1; TCRdb gives TRBD2 as the D gene, but with no DNA this cannot be confirmed. The germline V gene has CDR1 MRHNA and CDR2 SNTAGT. CDR3 size: 13 residues. CDR3 region: CASSEGPEDEQFF.

The chain carries TRBV12-3 or TRBV12-4 and TRBJ2-3; absent DNA, TCRdb's TRBD2 call cannot be checked. The CDR3 has 15 residues. This chain's CDR3 is CASSPRASGTDTQYF.

V usage is TRBV11-2 and J usage is TRBJ2-1; TCRdb reports TRBD2, a call that lacks DNA to check it against. CDR3 length: 17 residues. Germline V lookup: CDR1 SGHAT, CDR2 FQNNGV. This CDR3 is CASSRGKAPGPYNEQFF.

The gene calls are TRBV28 and TRBJ2-7. Germline CDR1 reads MDHEN; CDR2 reads SYDVKM. The CDR3 is 13 amino acids. The CDR3 reads CASSLTAYYEQYF.

The J gene is TRBJ2-7, the V gene TRBV29-1; with no DNA, the TCRdb D assignment of TRBD2 cannot be verified. CDR1 is SQVTM and CDR2 is ANQGSEA in the germline V gene. The CDR3 has 14 residues. This chain's CDR3 is CSVLAGESSYEQYF.

This chain connects TRBV20-1 to TRBJ2-1; TCRdb's D call of TRBD2 is untestable without DNA. Germline V CDR1 and CDR2: DFQATT, SNEGSKA (reference sequence). The CDR3 covers 15 residues. This CDR3 is CSARERGGPYNEQFF.

The rearrangement links TRBV6-5 to TRBJ2-1; TCRdb outputs TRBD2, but without DNA this stays unchecked. The V gene's germline CDR1 is MNHEY and CDR2 SVGAGI. The CDR3 loop spans 16 amino acids. This CDR3 reads CASSYSSIAGDVEQFF.

The chain links TRBV7-8 to TRBJ2-2; the TCRdb call, TRBD1, lacks DNA for checking. This CDR3 spans 17 amino acids. Germline V lookup: CDR1 SGHVS, CDR2 FQNEAQ. The CDR3 is CASSLGRQGIASGELFF. Complete variable domain (other parts from reference TRBV7-8 and TRBJ2-2): GAGVSQSPRYKVAKRGQDVALRCDPISGHVSLFWYQQALGQGPEFLTYFQNEAQLDKSGLPSDRFFAERPEGSVSTLKIQRTQQEDSAVYLCASSLGRQGIASGELFFGEGSRLTVL.

This chain uses TRBV28 with TRBJ2-3; as DNA is missing, the TRBD1 call by TCRdb cannot be tested. Germline V lookup: CDR1 MDHEN, CDR2 SYDVKM. The CDR3 loop spans 14 amino acids. This CDR3 reads CASSGGASTRPQYF.

V gene TRBV5-1 combines with J gene TRBJ1-1; the TCRdb D gene call, TRBD1, has no DNA to confirm it. The CDR3 spans 13 residues. CDR1 and CDR2 (germline): SGHRS, YFSETQ. This CDR3 is CASSFTGGPEAFF.

The chain couples TRBV27 to TRBJ1-2; as DNA is missing, the TRBD1 call by TCRdb cannot be tested. Germline CDR1 and CDR2: MNHEY and SMNVEV (reference sequence). The CDR3 consists of 15 residues. CDR3 protein: CASSALSGTNYGYTF.

The rearrangement uses TRBV3-1 and TRBJ2-7; the TCRdb D gene call, TRBD2, has no DNA to confirm it. This CDR3 contains 17 residues. The V gene's germline CDR1 is LGHDT and CDR2 YNNKEL (reference sequence). CDR3 in amino acids: CASSQEPVAGGEDEQYF.

CDR3: CASSLIPGLASETQYF. The rearrangement uses TRBV5-5 and TRBJ2-5; TCRdb lists TRBD2, though no DNA is available to test this call. This CDR3 has 16 residues. Germline V lookup: CDR1 SGHKS, CDR2 YYEKEE (reference sequence). The full variable domain, in which reference TRBV5-5 and TRBJ2-5 provide the parts outside the CDR3, is DAGVTQSPTHLIKTRGQQVTLRCSPISGHKSVSWYQQVLGQGPQFIFQYYEKEERGRGNFPDRFSARQFPNYSSELNVNALLLGDSALYLCASSLIPGLASETQYFGPGTRLLVL.

V and J are TRBV15 and TRBJ2-7; TCRdb indicates TRBD1, and absent DNA this call remains unverified. This CDR3 is built from 17 residues. CDR1 LNHNV and CDR2 YYDKDF come from the germline V gene (reference sequence). This chain's CDR3 is CATSSELTGLMAYEQYF.

The CDR3 here is CASSAGTDTEAFF. This sequence joins TRBV18 and TRBJ1-1. The CDR3 consists of 13 residues. Germline CDR1 reads KGHSH; CDR2 reads LQKENI.

The chain uses TRBV29-1 and TRBJ2-1; the D call of TRBD2 rests on TCRdb alone, since no DNA is present to check it. CDR1 and CDR2 (germline): SQVTM, ANQGSEA. The CDR3 runs 18 residues. The CDR3 sequence is CSPYPTGTSGRGGNEQFF.

V and J are TRBV29-1 and TRBJ2-1; TCRdb outputs TRBD1, but without DNA this stays unchecked. The CDR3 runs 15 residues. Per the germline V gene, CDR1 is SQVTM and CDR2 is ANQGSEA. CDR3 region: CSPGGGGTTYNEQFF.